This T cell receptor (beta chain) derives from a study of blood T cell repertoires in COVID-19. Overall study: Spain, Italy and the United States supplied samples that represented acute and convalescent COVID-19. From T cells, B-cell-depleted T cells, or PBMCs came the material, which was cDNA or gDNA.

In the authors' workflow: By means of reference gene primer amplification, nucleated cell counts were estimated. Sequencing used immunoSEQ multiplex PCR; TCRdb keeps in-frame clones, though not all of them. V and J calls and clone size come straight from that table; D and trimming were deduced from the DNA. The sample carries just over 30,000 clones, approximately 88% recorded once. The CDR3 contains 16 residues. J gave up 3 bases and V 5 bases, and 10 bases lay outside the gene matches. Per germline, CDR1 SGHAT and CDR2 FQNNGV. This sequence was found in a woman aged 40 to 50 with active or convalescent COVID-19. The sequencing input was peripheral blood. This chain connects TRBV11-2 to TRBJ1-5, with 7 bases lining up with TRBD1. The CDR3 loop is CASSIEAGTDNQPQHF. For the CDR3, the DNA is TGTGCCAGCAGCATCGAAGCCGGGACAGACAATCAGCCCCAGCATTTT.